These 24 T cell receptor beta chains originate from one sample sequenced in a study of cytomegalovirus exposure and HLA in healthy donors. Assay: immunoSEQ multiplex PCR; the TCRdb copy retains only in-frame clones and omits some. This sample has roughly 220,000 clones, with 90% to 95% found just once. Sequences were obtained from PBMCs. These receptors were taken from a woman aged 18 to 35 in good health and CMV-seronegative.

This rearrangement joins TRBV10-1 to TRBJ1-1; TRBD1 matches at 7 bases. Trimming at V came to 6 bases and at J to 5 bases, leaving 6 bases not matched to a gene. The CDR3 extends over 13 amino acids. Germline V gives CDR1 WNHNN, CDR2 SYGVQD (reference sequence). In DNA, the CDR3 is TGCGCCAGCAGCCTCGACAGGGTAACTGAAGCTTTCTTT. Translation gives CASSLDRVTEAFF.

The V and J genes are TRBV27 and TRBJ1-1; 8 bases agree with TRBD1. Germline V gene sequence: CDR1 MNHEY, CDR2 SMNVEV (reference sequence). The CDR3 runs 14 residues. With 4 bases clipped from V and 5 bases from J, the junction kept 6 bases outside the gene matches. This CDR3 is CASSSRGRETEAFF. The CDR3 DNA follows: TGTGCCAGCAGTTCCAGGGGGCGCGAAACTGAAGCTTTCTTT.

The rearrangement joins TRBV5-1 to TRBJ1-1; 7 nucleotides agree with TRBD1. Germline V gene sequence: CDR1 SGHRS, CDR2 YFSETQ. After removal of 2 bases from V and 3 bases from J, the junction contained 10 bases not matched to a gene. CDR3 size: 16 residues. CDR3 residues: CASSLRRTGIDTEAFF. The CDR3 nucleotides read TGCGCCAGCAGCTTACGACGGACAGGTATCGACACTGAAGCTTTCTTT.

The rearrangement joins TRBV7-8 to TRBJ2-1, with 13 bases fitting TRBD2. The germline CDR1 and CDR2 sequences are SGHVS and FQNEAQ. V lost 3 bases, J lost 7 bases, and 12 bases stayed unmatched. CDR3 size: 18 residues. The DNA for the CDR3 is TGTGCCAGCAGCTTTCTCCCGGGACTAGCGGGGCCTAGGAATGAGCAGTTCTTC. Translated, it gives CASSFLPGLAGPRNEQFF.

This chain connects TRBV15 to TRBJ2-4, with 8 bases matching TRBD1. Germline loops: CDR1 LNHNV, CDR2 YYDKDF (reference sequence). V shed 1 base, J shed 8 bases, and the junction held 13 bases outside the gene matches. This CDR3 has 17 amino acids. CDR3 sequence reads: CATSRAASGGSYYIQYF. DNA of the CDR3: TGTGCCACCAGCAGAGCGGCGTCAGGGGGCTCTTACTACATTCAGTACTTC.

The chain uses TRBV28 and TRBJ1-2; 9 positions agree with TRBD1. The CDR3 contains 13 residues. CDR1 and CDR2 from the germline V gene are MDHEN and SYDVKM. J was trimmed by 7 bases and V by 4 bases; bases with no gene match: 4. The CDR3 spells CASSSQGALGYTF. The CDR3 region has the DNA TGTGCCAGCAGTTCACAGGGGGCGCTTGGCTACACCTTC.

In DNA form, the CDR3 reads TGTGCTAGTGGTTTGGTAGTGGGACTAGCCGGTGGTTTGCAGTTCTTC. It is translated as CASGLVVGLAGGLQFF. V usage is TRBV12-5 and J usage is TRBJ2-1, with 9 bases fitting TRBD2. This CDR3 comprises 16 residues. Trimming cost V 0 bases and J 12 bases; bases outside gene matches: 12. Per the germline V gene, CDR1 is LGHNT and CDR2 is FRNRAP. Variable domain in full (rest from reference TRBV12-5 and TRBJ2-1): DARVTQTPRHKVTEMGQEVTMRCQPILGHNTVFWYRQTMMQGLELLAYFRNRAPLDDSGMPKDRFSAEMPDATLATLKIQPSEPRDSAVYFCASGLVVGLAGGLQFFGPGTRLTVL.

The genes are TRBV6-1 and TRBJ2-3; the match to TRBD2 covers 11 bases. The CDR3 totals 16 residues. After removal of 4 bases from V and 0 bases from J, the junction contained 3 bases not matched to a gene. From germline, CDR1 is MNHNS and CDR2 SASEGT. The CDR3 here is CASSARTSGSTDTQYF. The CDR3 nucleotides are TGTGCCAGCAGTGCCCGGACTAGCGGGAGCACAGATACGCAGTATTTT.

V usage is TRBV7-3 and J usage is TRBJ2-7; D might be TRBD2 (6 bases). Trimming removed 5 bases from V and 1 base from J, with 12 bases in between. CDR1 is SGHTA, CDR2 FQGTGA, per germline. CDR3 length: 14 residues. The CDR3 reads CASSANGGSYEQYF. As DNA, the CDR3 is TGTGCCAGCAGCGCCAATGGGGGGTCCTACGAGCAGTACTTC.

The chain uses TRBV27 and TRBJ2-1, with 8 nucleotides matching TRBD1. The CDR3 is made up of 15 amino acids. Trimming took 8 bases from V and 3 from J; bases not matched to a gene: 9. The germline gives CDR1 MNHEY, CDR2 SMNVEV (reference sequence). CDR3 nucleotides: TGTGCCAGCGGGGCCCGACAGGGGTACTACAATGAGCAGTTCTTC. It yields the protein CASGARQGYYNEQFF.

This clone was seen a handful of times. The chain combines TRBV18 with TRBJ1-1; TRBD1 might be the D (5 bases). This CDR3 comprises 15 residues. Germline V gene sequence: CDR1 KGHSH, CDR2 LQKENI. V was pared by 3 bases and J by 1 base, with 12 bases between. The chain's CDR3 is CASSPVGQGNTEAFF. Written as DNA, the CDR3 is TGTGCCAGCTCACCGGTCGGGCAGGGGAACACTGAAGCTTTCTTT.

CDR3 loop: CASSPGLAFHEQYF. In nucleotides, the CDR3 is TGTGCCAGCAGCCCGGGACTAGCGTTCCACGAGCAGTACTTC. The chain couples TRBV5-5 to TRBJ2-7, with TRBD2 matching 10 bases. After removal of 4 bases from V and 5 bases from J, the junction contained 6 bases not matched to a gene. There are 14 residues in the CDR3. Germline assignment: CDR1 SGHKS and CDR2 YYEKEE (reference sequence).

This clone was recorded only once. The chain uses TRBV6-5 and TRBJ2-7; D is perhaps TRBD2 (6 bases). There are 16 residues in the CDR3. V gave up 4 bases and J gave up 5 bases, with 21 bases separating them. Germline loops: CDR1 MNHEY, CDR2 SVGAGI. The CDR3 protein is CASSSVRRATKNEQYF. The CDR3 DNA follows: TGTGCCAGCAGTTCCGTCCGGAGGGCTACTAAGAACGAGCAGTACTTC.

CDR3 protein: CASSVLTENTEAFF. The CDR3 DNA reads TGTGCCAGCAGCGTCCTGACAGAAAACACTGAAGCTTTCTTT. The chain uses TRBV9 and TRBJ1-1, with D possibly TRBD1 on 5 matching bases. The CDR3 runs to 14 residues. V lost 2 bases to trimming and J lost 2 bases, with 10 bases between them. The germline V gene has CDR1 SGDLS and CDR2 YYNGEE. Using reference TRBV9 and TRBJ1-1 for the parts outside the CDR3, the full variable domain is DSGVTQTPKHLITATGQRVTLRCSPRSGDLSVYWYQQSLDQGLQFLIQYYNGEERAKGNILERFSAQQFPDLHSELNLSSLELGDSALYFCASSVLTENTEAFFGQGTRLTVV.

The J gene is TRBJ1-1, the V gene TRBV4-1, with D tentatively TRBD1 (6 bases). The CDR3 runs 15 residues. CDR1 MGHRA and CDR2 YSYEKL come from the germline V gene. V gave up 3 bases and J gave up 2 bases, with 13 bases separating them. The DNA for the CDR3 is TGCGCCAGCAGCCACTCCGGACAGTTCAACACTGAAGCTTTCTTT. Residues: CASSHSGQFNTEAFF.

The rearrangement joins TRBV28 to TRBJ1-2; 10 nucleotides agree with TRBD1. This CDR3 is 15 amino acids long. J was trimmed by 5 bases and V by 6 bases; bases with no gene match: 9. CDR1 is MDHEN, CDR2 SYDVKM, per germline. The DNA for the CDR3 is TGTGCCAGCAGGAGGGGGGACAGGGGTCTTTATGGCTACACCTTC. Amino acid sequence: CASRRGDRGLYGYTF.

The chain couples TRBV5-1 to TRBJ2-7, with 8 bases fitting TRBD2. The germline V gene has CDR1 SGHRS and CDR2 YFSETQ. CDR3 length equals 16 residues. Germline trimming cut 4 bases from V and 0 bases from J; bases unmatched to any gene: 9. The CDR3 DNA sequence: TGCGCCAGCAGCCTCCCGGGGGGGGGTTACTCCTACGAGCAGTACTTC. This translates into CASSLPGGGYSYEQYF.

The CDR3 region is CASSWGTVAEQYF. The DNA of the CDR3 is TGCGCCAGCAGCTGGGGGACAGTCGCCGAGCAGTACTTC. The rearrangement links TRBV5-1 to TRBJ2-7, with TRBD1 matching over 7 bases. V trimming: 3 bases; J trimming: 6 bases; junction bases outside the gene matches: 6. Germline V gene sequence: CDR1 SGHRS, CDR2 YFSETQ. The CDR3 runs 13 residues. The full variable domain, completed using reference TRBV5-1 and TRBJ2-7, is KAGVTQTPRYLIKTRGQQVTLSCSPISGHRSVSWYQQTPGQGLQFLFEYFSETQRNKGNFPGRFSGRQFSNSRSEMNVSTLELGDSALYLCASSWGTVAEQYFGPGTRLTVT.

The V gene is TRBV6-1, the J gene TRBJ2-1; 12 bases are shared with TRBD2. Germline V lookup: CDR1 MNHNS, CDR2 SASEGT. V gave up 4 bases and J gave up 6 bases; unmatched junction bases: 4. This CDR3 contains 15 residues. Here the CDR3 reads CASSVGTSGPNEQFF. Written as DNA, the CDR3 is TGTGCCAGCAGTGTTGGGACTAGCGGGCCCAATGAGCAGTTCTTC.

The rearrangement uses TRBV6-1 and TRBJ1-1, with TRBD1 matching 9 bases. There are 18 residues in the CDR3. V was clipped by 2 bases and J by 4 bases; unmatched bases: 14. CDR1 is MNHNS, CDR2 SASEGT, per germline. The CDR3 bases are TGTGCCAGCAGTGAATCTCCGGGACAGGGTTATCTCAGCACTGAAGCTTTCTTT. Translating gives CASSESPGQGYLSTEAFF.

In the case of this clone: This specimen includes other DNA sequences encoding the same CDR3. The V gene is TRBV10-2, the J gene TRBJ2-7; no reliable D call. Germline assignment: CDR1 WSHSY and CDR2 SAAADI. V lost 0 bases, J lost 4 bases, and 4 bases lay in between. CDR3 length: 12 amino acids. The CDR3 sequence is CASSESSYEQYF. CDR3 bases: TGCGCCAGCAGTGAGTCCTCTTACGAGCAGTACTTC.

In DNA form, the CDR3 reads TGTGCCAGTAGAGCGGGACAAGCACACAATCAGCCCCAGCATTTT. Protein sequence: CASRAGQAHNQPQHF. The V call is TRBV19, the J call TRBJ1-5; TRBD1 might be the D (6 bases). V dropped 6 bases and J dropped 3 bases, with 15 bases sitting between them. This CDR3 comprises 15 residues. Per germline, CDR1 LNHDA and CDR2 SQIVND (reference sequence).

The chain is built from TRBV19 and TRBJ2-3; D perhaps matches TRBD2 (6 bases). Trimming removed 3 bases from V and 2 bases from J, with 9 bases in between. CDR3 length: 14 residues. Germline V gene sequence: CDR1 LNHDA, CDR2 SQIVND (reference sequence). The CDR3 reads CASSMGGTTDTQYF. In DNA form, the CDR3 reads TGTGCCAGTAGTATGGGCGGGACCACAGATACGCAGTATTTT.

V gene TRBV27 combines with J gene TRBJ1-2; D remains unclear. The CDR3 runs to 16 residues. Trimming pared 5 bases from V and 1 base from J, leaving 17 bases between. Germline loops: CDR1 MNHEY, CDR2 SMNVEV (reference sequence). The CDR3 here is CASSMGVRYNNYGYTF. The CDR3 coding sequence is TGTGCCAGCAGTATGGGAGTCCGATATAATAACTATGGCTACACCTTC.